This TCR beta chain was found in a study of shared clonotypes between healthy human individuals. Study-wide background: Donors consisted of two women and a few men between 18 and 49. Study findings and constraints: Blood was the only sampled material, and tissue repertoires likely differ.

CDR3 length: 13 amino acids. Trimming cost V 2 bases and J 8 bases; bases outside gene matches: 7. The germline V gene has CDR1 GTSNPN and CDR2 SVGIG (reference sequence). As concerns this clone: Its antigen is not identified.

Repertoires were generated with immunoSEQ multiplex PCR, while TCRdb's copy carries only in-frame clones and drops some. The sample consists of 90,000 to 100,000 clones, more than 45% of them appearing once. The sequence came from a woman aged 40 to 55 in good health. Some clones in this sample may be carry-over from other donors' samples. J is TRBJ1-1 and V is TRBV30; 8 bases agree with TRBD1. The sample comprised PBMCs. The CDR3 sequence is CAWSSPRGREAFF. Here the CDR3 DNA reads TGTGCCTGGAGTTCGCCCAGGGGGCGAGAAGCTTTCTTT.